What follows are 23 T cell receptor beta chains derived from one specimen sequenced in a study of blood T cell repertoires in COVID-19. The method was immunoSEQ multiplex PCR; TCRdb's version includes in-frame clones alone and lacks a portion of them. The sample lists 150,000 or so clones; around 85% were seen once. Sequencing was performed on peripheral blood. These receptors all come from a man aged 60-69 years who had recovered from COVID-19.

The chain combines TRBV7-3 with TRBJ1-2; D is uncertain. Trimming left V 5 bases short and J 5 bases short, with 21 bases between. The germline V gene encodes CDR1 SGHTA and CDR2 FQGTGA. The CDR3 has 16 amino acids. The chain's CDR3 is CASSSYPRESRYGYTF. The CDR3 bases are TGTGCCAGCAGCAGTTACCCGCGAGAGTCACGTTATGGCTACACCTTC.

The V gene is TRBV27, the J gene TRBJ2-1; perhaps TRBD2 as D (6 bases). Trimming cost V 2 bases and J 0 bases, with 11 bases left between them. This CDR3 spans 16 amino acids. From germline, CDR1 is MNHEY and CDR2 SMNVEV (reference sequence). CDR3 coding DNA: TGTGCCAGCAGTTTAGAGGCGGGGAGCTCCTACAATGAGCAGTTCTTC. Protein: CASSLEAGSSYNEQFF.

The chain is built from TRBV9 and TRBJ1-2; TRBD1 matches at 7 bases. V shed 6 bases and J 3 bases; nucleotides not matched to a gene: 8. The CDR3 is 14 amino acids. From germline, CDR1 is SGDLS and CDR2 YYNGEE. In DNA form, the CDR3 reads TGTGCCAGCACCGAAACCGGGACAGACTATGGCTACACCTTC. It specifies CASTETGTDYGYTF. Full variable domain (outside the CDR3, taken from reference TRBV9 and TRBJ1-2): DSGVTQTPKHLITATGQRVTLRCSPRSGDLSVYWYQQSLDQGLQFLIQYYNGEERAKGNILERFSAQQFPDLHSELNLSSLELGDSALYFCASTETGTDYGYTFGSGTRLTVV.

This clone appeared a few times. V gene TRBV7-2 combines with J gene TRBJ2-1; TRBD1 aligns across 10 bases. This CDR3 region has 19 residues. V gave up 0 bases and J gave up 6 bases; unmatched junction bases: 14. In germline, CDR1 is SGHTA, CDR2 FQGNSA. DNA of the CDR3: TGTGCCAGCAGCTTAGCGCCCCCGGGACAGGGGATTAAGTTCAATGAGCAGTTCTTC. Protein sequence: CASSLAPPGQGIKFNEQFF. Complete variable domain (other parts from reference TRBV7-2 and TRBJ2-1): GAGVSQSPSNKVTEKGKDVELRCDPISGHTALYWYRQSLGQGLEFLIYFQGNSAPDKSGLPSDRFSAERTGGSVSTLTIQRTQQEDSAVYLCASSLAPPGQGIKFNEQFFGPGTRLTVL.

The rearrangement uses TRBV6-6 and TRBJ1-3; TRBD1 agrees at 8 bases. The V gene end was trimmed by 4 bases and the J gene end by 0 bases; junction bases not matched to a gene: 2. This CDR3 is 15 amino acids long. In germline, CDR1 is MNHNY, CDR2 SVGAGI (reference sequence). CDR3 in DNA: TGTGCCAGCAGTTCGACAGGGGTCTCTGGAAACACCATATATTTT. Translation: CASSSTGVSGNTIYF.

This chain uses TRBV28 with TRBJ1-1, with 7 bases lining up with TRBD1. Trimming removed 6 bases from V and 0 bases from J; junction bases left unmatched: 4. This CDR3 has 14 residues. CDR1 is MDHEN, CDR2 SYDVKM, per germline. CDR3 coding DNA: TGTGCCAGCAGAAGGACAGGTATGAACACTGAAGCTTTCTTT. Translation: CASRRTGMNTEAFF.

The chain couples TRBV30 to TRBJ1-3; 9 bases match TRBD1. This CDR3 region has 14 residues. Trimming took 5 bases from V and 2 from J; bases not matched to a gene: 4. From germline, CDR1 is GTSNPN and CDR2 SVGIG (reference sequence). In DNA form, the CDR3 reads TGTGCCTGGGGAACAGGGGGCACTGGAAACACCATATATTTT. Amino acids: CAWGTGGTGNTIYF.

The chain links TRBV7-6 to TRBJ1-2; 9 bases match TRBD1. Germline V gives CDR1 SGHVS, CDR2 FNYEAQ. This CDR3 spans 13 amino acids. Losses at the gene ends were 7 bases for V and 4 bases for J; bases not matched to a gene: 4. CDR3 region: CASTGQGSYGYTF. CDR3 coding DNA: TGTGCCAGCACTGGACAGGGGAGCTATGGCTACACCTTC.

In DNA, the CDR3 is TGTGCCAGCAGCTTAGGAGACAGGGGTAGCTCCTACGAGCAGTACTTC. Residues: CASSLGDRGSSYEQYF. The chain has TRBV11-3 and TRBJ2-7; 8 nucleotides align to TRBD1. Germline V gene data show CDR1 as SGHNT and CDR2 as YENEEA. V shed 1 base and J 0 bases; nucleotides not matched to a gene: 5. The CDR3 has 16 residues.

This sequence joins TRBV4-3 and TRBJ1-1, with D uncertain. V shed 2 bases and J shed 8 bases, with 15 bases lying between them. This CDR3 has 14 residues. The germline V gene has CDR1 LGHNA and CDR2 YSLEER. CDR3 protein: CASSQSPFGSEAFF. CDR3 DNA sequence: TGCGCCAGCAGCCAAAGCCCCTTCGGGAGCGAAGCTTTCTTT.

This chain's CDR3 is CASSLRGQETQYF. CDR3 DNA sequence: TGCGCCAGCAGCTTGCGGGGTCAAGAGACCCAGTACTTC. The chain has TRBV5-1 and TRBJ2-5, with TRBD2 as a possible D gene (5 bases). The germline V gene has CDR1 SGHRS and CDR2 YFSETQ. This CDR3 spans 13 amino acids. The V end was cut by 1 base, the J end by 2 bases, with 6 bases between.

This chain connects TRBV24-1 to TRBJ1-2; D perhaps matches TRBD1 (6 bases). Germline CDR1 is KGHDR and CDR2 is SFDVKD. The V end was cut by 3 bases, the J end by 2 bases, with 9 bases between. The CDR3 consists of 14 residues. In nucleotides, the CDR3 is TGTGCCACCAGTGATCACACAGGGAACTATGGCTACACCTTC. Its translation is CATSDHTGNYGYTF.

A few counts support this clone. The V gene is TRBV14, the J gene TRBJ2-2; 8 bases are a match to TRBD1. Germline V CDR1 and CDR2: SGHDN, FVKESK. V gave up 4 bases and J gave up 6 bases; unmatched junction bases: 4. The CDR3 totals 14 residues. The CDR3 nucleotides are TGTGCCAGCAGCCGCCTACAGGGGGCCGGGGAGCTGTTTTTT. As protein: CASSRLQGAGELFF. Full variable domain (remainder filled in from reference TRBV14 and TRBJ2-2): EAGVTQFPSHSVIEKGQTVTLRCDPISGHDNLYWYRRVMGKEIKFLLHFVKESKQDESGMPNNRFLAERTGGTYSTLKVQPAELEDSGVYFCASSRLQGAGELFFGEGSRLTVL.

Within the sample, this clone is medium-sized. The chain employs TRBV24-1 and TRBJ1-5, with 7 positions matching TRBD1. Losses at the gene ends were 5 bases for V and 5 bases for J; bases not matched to a gene: 8. Germline loops: CDR1 KGHDR, CDR2 SFDVKD. CDR3 length: 15 amino acids. The CDR3 region has the DNA TGTGCCACCAGTGCCACTGACAGGGTGGATCAGCCCCAGCATTTT. It encodes CATSATDRVDQPQHF.

This clone was observed once. The chain carries TRBV28 and TRBJ1-1; TRBD1 is a possible D gene (5 bases). This CDR3 is 12 amino acids long. Germline V gene lookup returns CDR1 MDHEN and CDR2 SYDVKM. The ends were cut back, 4 bases at V and 5 bases at J, with 8 bases in the middle. CDR3: CASSSGGTEAFF. CDR3 DNA: TGTGCCAGCAGTTCCGGGGGTACTGAAGCTTTCTTT.

This chain connects TRBV7-2 to TRBJ1-5; TRBD1 matches at 7 bases. Germline values: CDR1 SGHTA, CDR2 FQGNSA. The CDR3 sequence is 15 residues long. V shed 3 bases and J 3 bases; nucleotides not matched to a gene: 5. This CDR3 is CASSLRQGSNQPQHF. CDR3 bases: TGTGCCAGCAGCTTGCGACAGGGCTCCAATCAGCCCCAGCATTTT.

The V call is TRBV5-1, the J call TRBJ2-7, with TRBD2 identical over 13 bases. This CDR3 has 16 amino acids. The V gene end was trimmed by 3 bases and the J gene end by 2 bases; junction bases not matched to a gene: 5. CDR1 SGHRS and CDR2 YFSETQ come from the germline V gene. CDR3 DNA: TGCGCCAGCAGCTCCGGGACTAGCGGGGCTACCTACGAGCAGTACTTC. It yields the protein CASSSGTSGATYEQYF.

The chain links TRBV30 to TRBJ2-4; D is perhaps TRBD1 (5 bases). The CDR3 runs 12 residues. Germline CDR1 and CDR2: GTSNPN and SVGIG (reference sequence). V gave up 1 base and J gave up 6 bases, with 7 bases separating them. As DNA, the CDR3 is TGTGCCTGGAGTGGGGGCGGAAACATTCAGTACTTC. Translating it yields CAWSGGGNIQYF.

The rearrangement links TRBV7-3 to TRBJ1-1; 7 nucleotides match TRBD1. J lost 6 bases, V lost 5 bases, and 6 bases had no gene match. The germline V gene encodes CDR1 SGHTA and CDR2 FQGTGA. This CDR3 spans 13 amino acids. The CDR3 bases are TGTGCCAGCAGCGCCAACCAGGGGGCTGAAGCTTTCTTT. Translation gives CASSANQGAEAFF.

The V gene is TRBV7-2, the J gene TRBJ1-6; 9 bases line up with TRBD1. V lost 4 bases, J lost 6 bases, and 10 bases stayed unmatched. CDR3 length: 17 amino acids. The germline CDR1 and CDR2 sequences are SGHTA and FQGNSA. CDR3 loop: CASSSPGQGWGNSPLHF. The CDR3 region has the DNA TGTGCCAGCAGCTCACCGGGACAGGGCTGGGGTAATTCACCCCTCCACTTT.

The V gene is TRBV5-1, the J gene TRBJ2-7; tentative D call: TRBD1 (5 bases). Looked up from germline, CDR1 is SGHRS and CDR2 is YFSETQ. With 7 bases removed from V and 0 bases from J, the gap between germline ends came to 14 bases. The CDR3 sequence is 14 residues long. For the CDR3, the DNA is TGCGCCAGCGCATCAGGGCAGCTCTCCTACGAGCAGTACTTC. It yields the protein CASASGQLSYEQYF.

This chain joins TRBV4-1 and TRBJ1-2; TRBD1 agrees at 8 bases. Germline-derived CDR1 and CDR2 are MGHRA and YSYEKL. The CDR3 covers 19 residues. V lost 1 base, J lost 1 base, and 14 bases stayed unmatched. DNA for the CDR3: TGCGCCAGCAGCCAAGCCCGGGACAGGACAGCAGAGGGTAACTATGGCTACACCTTC. Translation gives CASSQARDRTAEGNYGYTF.

The chain is built from TRBV3-1 (or the pseudogene TRBV3-2) and TRBJ1-2; 10 nucleotides align to TRBD1. V shed 2 bases and J 8 bases; nucleotides not matched to a gene: 8. CDR1 is LGHDT and CDR2 is YNNKEL in the germline V gene (reference sequence). This CDR3 has 15 residues. The CDR3 is CASSQSRGTGEGYTF. In DNA form, the CDR3 reads TGTGCCAGCAGCCAATCGCGCGGGACAGGGGAAGGCTACACCTTC.